Following are 3 T cell receptor beta chains from one sample sequenced in a study of graft-versus-host responses after intestinal transplantation. These receptors' targets are unknown. Produced via immunoSEQ multiplex PCR; TCRdb's table is partial and in-frame only. The sample contains approximately 93,000 clones, 92% of which appear only once. Sequences were derived from unstimulated CD8+ T cells sorted from spleen or lymph node cells, sampled before transplant. The receptors originated from a human donor who was the organ donor for an intestinal transplant.

This rearrangement joins TRBV10-3 to TRBJ1-3; tentative D call: TRBD1 (5 bases). Trimming stripped 7 bases from V and 2 bases from J, with 21 bases between. The CDR3 spans 17 residues. The germline CDR1 and CDR2 sequences are ENHRY and SYGVKD. The CDR3 DNA follows: TGTGCCATCAAAAGGGCCCCTACAGGTACTACTGGAAACACCATATATTTT. It yields the protein CAIKRAPTGTTGNTIYF.

The chain employs TRBV29-1 and TRBJ1-1; D gene unclear. Trimming removed 5 bases from V and 4 bases from J, with 11 bases in between. Per the germline V gene, CDR1 is SQVTM and CDR2 is ANQGSEA. The CDR3 is 12 amino acids. The CDR3 nucleotides are TGCAGCGTTCGGGTATGGGTCACTGAAGCTTTCTTT. The encoded protein is CSVRVWVTEAFF.

The CDR3 region is CASNPGGHTDTQYF. The CDR3 DNA reads TGTGCCAGCAACCCAGGGGGCCACACAGATACGCAGTATTTT. V usage is TRBV9 and J usage is TRBJ2-3, with TRBD1 matching 8 bases. Losses at the gene ends were 6 bases for V and 2 bases for J; bases not matched to a gene: 5. The CDR3 loop spans 14 amino acids. In germline, CDR1 is SGDLS, CDR2 YYNGEE.